This TCR delta chain stems from a study of gamma-delta chains in newborns, infants, children. Study at large: Microbial exposure reportedly drives polyclonal innate γδ T cell expansion after birth.

TCRdb redid the clone calls on the reads with CATT. The sample records roughly 7,900 delta-chain clones, more than 3% being singletons. V shed 2 bases, J shed 0 bases, and the junction held 7 bases outside the gene matches. Germline CDR1 and CDR2: GEAIGNYY and EKD. This CDR3 is 19 amino acids long. This receptor was identified in a child who was a newborn, infant or young child, either healthy, febrile or measles-vaccinated (not recorded which). Specimen: blood. The gene calls are TRDV2 and TRDJ3; 9 positions agree with TRDD3. For the CDR3, the DNA is TGTGCCTGTGACAACCTCCACTGGGGGAGCTCCTGGGACACCCGACAGATGTTTTTC. Its translation: CACDNLHWGSSWDTRQMFF.